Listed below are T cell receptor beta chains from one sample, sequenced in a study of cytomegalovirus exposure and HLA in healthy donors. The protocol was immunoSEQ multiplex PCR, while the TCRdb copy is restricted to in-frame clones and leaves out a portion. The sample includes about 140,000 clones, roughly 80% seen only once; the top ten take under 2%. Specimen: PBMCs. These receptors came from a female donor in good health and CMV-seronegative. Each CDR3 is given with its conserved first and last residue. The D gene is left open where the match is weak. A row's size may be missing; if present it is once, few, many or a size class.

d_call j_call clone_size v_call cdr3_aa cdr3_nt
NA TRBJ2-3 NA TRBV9 CASSPPVADTQYF TGTGCCAGCAGCCCCCCGGTGGCAGATACGCAGTATTTT
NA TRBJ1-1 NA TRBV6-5 CASSHTGGGAEAFF TGTGCCAGCAGCCACACGGGGGGGGGCGCTGAAGCTTTCTTT
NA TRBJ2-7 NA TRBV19 CASSIGQTRTYEQYF TGTGCCAGTAGTATAGGACAGACACGCACCTACGAGCAGTACTTC
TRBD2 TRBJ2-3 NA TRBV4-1 CASSQGGLAGGTDTQYF TGCGCCAGCAGCCAAGGCGGACTAGCGGGGGGGACAGATACGCAGTATTTT
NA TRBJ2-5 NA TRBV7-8 CASSFRSGSEETQYF TGTGCCAGCAGCTTTCGCTCGGGTAGCGAAGAGACCCAGTACTTC
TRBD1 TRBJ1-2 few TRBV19 CASSSHRDRGNYGYTF TGTGCCAGTAGTTCCCACCGGGACAGGGGTAACTATGGCTACACCTTC
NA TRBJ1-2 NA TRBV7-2 CASSVGGRNRYGYTF TGTGCCAGCAGCGTGGGGGGTCGTAACAGATATGGCTACACCTTC
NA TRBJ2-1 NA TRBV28 CASSGGNEQFF TGTGCCAGCAGTGGGGGGAATGAGCAGTTCTTC
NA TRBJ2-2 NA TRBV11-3 CASQGTVGTGELFF TGTGCCAGCCAGGGGACGGTGGGCACCGGGGAGCTGTTTTTT
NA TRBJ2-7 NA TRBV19 CASSILGTSYEQYF TGTGCCAGTAGTATATTGGGCACCTCCTACGAGCAGTACTTC
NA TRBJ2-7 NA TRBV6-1 CASSENPGGAPYEQYF TGTGCCAGCAGTGAAAATCCTGGCGGGGCTCCCTACGAGCAGTACTTC
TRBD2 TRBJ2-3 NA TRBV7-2 CASSLGLAGGSTDTQYF TGTGCCAGCAGTTTAGGACTAGCGGGAGGTAGCACAGATACGCAGTATTTT
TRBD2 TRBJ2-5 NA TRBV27 CASSFSAGEFQETQYF TGTGCCAGCAGTTTCTCCGCGGGGGAATTCCAAGAGACCCAGTACTTC
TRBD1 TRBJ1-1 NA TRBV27 CASRRAGGTNTEAFF TGTGCCAGCAGGCGGGCAGGGGGCACGAACACTGAAGCTTTCTTT
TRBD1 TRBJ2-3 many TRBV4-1 CASSPGGAADTQYF TGCGCCAGCAGCCCAGGGGGCGCTGCAGATACGCAGTATTTT
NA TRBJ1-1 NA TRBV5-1 CASNPQGTGTEAFF TGCGCCAGCAACCCGCAGGGAACTGGCACTGAAGCTTTCTTT
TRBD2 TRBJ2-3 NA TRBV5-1 CASCELAGPDTQYF TGCGCCAGCTGCGAACTAGCGGGGCCAGATACGCAGTATTTT
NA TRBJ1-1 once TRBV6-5 CASSEGGAKNEAFF TGTGCCAGCAGTGAAGGTGGAGCCAAGAATGAAGCTTTCTTT
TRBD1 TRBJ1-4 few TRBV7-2 CASSRPGQHEKLFF TGTGCCAGCAGCCGGCCGGGACAGCATGAAAAACTGTTTTTT
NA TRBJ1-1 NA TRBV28 CASSPPRGLNTEAFF TGTGCCAGCAGTCCTCCCCGCGGCCTGAACACTGAAGCTTTCTTT
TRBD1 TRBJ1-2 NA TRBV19 CASSPATGDNFYGYTF TGTGCCAGTAGTCCCGCGACAGGGGACAACTTCTATGGCTACACCTTC
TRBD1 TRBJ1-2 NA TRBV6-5 CASSYLQDRAVGYTF TGTGCCAGCAGTTACCTTCAGGACAGGGCGGTTGGCTACACCTTC
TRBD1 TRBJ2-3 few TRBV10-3 CAISDGTGGTDTQYF TGTGCCATCAGTGATGGGACAGGGGGCACAGATACGCAGTATTTT
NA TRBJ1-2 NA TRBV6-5 CASSYSIGSNGYTF TGTGCCAGCAGTTACTCGATCGGGTCGAACGGCTACACCTTC
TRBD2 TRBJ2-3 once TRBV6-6 CASRAWAGVSTDTQYF TGTGCCAGCAGGGCCTGGGCGGGGGTCAGCACAGATACGCAGTATTTT
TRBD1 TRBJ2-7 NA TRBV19 CASSNVGQGYEQYF TGTGCCAGTAGTAACGTCGGACAGGGCTACGAGCAGTACTTC
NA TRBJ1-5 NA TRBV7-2 CASTLHPDRHNQPQHF TGTGCCAGCACCCTCCATCCAGACAGGCACAATCAGCCCCAGCATTTT
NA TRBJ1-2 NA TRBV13 CASSLGWQAYGYTF TGTGCCAGCAGCTTAGGTTGGCAGGCCTATGGCTACACCTTC
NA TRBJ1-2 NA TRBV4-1 CASSPPLGQTSTAYGYTF TGCGCCAGCAGCCCCCCCTTAGGACAGACTTCAACGGCCTATGGCTACACCTTC
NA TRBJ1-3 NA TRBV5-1 CASSLRTDIGNTIYF TGCGCCAGCAGCTTAAGGACAGACATTGGAAACACCATATATTTT
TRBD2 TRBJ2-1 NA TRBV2 CASRGTSGSSSYNEQFF TGTGCCAGCAGGGGGACTAGCGGGTCTAGCTCCTACAATGAGCAGTTCTTC
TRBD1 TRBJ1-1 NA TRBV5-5 CASSPGQGGNEAFF TGTGCCAGCAGCCCAGGACAGGGAGGAAACGAAGCTTTCTTT
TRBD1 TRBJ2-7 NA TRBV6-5 CASSSRDRTYEQYF TGTGCCAGCAGTTCCCGGGACAGGACCTACGAGCAGTACTTC
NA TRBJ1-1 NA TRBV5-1 CASSLKPGRNTEAFF TGCGCCAGCAGCTTGAAGCCCGGGAGGAACACTGAAGCTTTCTTT
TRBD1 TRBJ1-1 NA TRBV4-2 CASSPRQGPNTEAFF TGTGCCAGCAGCCCTAGACAGGGGCCGAACACTGAAGCTTTCTTT
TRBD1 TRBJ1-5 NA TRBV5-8 CASSRGQGSNQPQHF TGTGCCAGCAGCCGTGGACAGGGTAGCAATCAGCCCCAGCATTTT
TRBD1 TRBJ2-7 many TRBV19 CASSIGNRGLEQYF TGTGCCAGTAGTATTGGGAACAGGGGGCTCGAGCAGTACTTC
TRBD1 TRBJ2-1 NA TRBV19 CASIGDRGSVEQFF TGTGCCAGTATCGGGGACAGGGGTTCGGTTGAGCAGTTCTTC
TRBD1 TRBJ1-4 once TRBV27 CASSDRGRREKLFF TGTGCCAGCAGTGACAGGGGGCGGCGTGAAAAACTGTTTTTT
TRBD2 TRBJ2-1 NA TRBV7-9 CASSPSGSRGNEQFF TGTGCCAGCAGCCCTAGCGGGAGTCGGGGCAATGAGCAGTTCTTC
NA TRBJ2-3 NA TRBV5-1 CASSPLRRRLADTQYF TGCGCCAGCAGCCCGTTACGTCGGAGACTTGCAGATACGCAGTATTTT
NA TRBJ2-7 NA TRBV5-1 CASSLSRDRGGVLLAGHGQNEQYF TGCGCCAGCAGCTTGTCCCGGGACAGGGGAGGCGTGCTGCTAGCGGGACATGGTCAGAACGAGCAGTACTTC
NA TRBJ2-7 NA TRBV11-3 CASSPSASRSYEQYF TGTGCCAGCAGCCCATCCGCTAGCAGATCCTACGAGCAGTACTTC
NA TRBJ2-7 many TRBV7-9 CASSPALDSYEQYF TGTGCCAGCAGCCCAGCCCTAGACTCGTACGAGCAGTACTTC
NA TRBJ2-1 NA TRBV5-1 CASSPQLEIAREQFF TGCGCCAGCAGCCCCCAACTAGAAATCGCCAGGGAGCAGTTCTTC
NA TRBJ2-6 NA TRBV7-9 CASSREITGANVLTF TGTGCCAGCAGCCGGGAGATCACTGGGGCCAACGTCCTGACTTTC